The subject of this entry is one T cell receptor (beta chain). The target of this receptor is not known. No qualities accompany the bases; no much larger clone lies one base away. The entry originates in a study of beta chain features in type 1 diabetes listed by TCRdb under 2018. About the study as a whole: Mean age, gender distribution, total cell number and subset yield did not differ between patients and healthy donors. Across all samples, fewer than 110,000,000 sorted cells were examined, and cell number per subset correlated strongly with RNA yield. The study compared the TCRB repertoires of sorted circulating CD4+ T cell subsets in recently diagnosed type 1 diabetes patients with those in matched healthy donors. Regulatory and stem cell-like memory subsets were isolated from only 8 patients and roughly eight healthy donors, whereas naive and central memory subsets came from all 28 donors. Beyond this particular receptor, the publication reports: Because the HLA sub-analyses included only small numbers of individuals, any influence of HLA type on TCRB rearrangement was left unresolved. A moderate but significant shortening of TCRB CDR3 length was observed in type 1 diabetes patients in all four CD4+ subsets. The naive, central memory and regulatory TCRB repertoires appeared to resemble one another more closely among patients than among healthy donors. Shorter templates might have been favored by PCR, but patient and control samples were amplified and corrected together, so both groups would have been affected equally by any skew. At VDJ recombination sites, patients with type 1 diabetes made fewer insertions and deleted more nucleotides, a pattern implying thymic rearrangement abnormalities. Because cDNA rather than genomic DNA was sequenced, highly expressing activated cells could have been over-represented, although no difference in activation and CD3 levels was found between groups.

The CDR3 covers 14 residues, taking in both the cysteine and the phenylalanine. CDR3 DNA is the only sequence kept; it has 42 bases, read in frame from the first base. At the junction V is shortened by 5 bases and J by 2 bases, with 12 bases in between. From a lookup of the germline V gene, CDR1 and CDR2 are MNHEY and SVGAGI. From each donor, a single peripheral blood sample of about 100 mL on average was drawn into heparinised tubes. Using a panel that included CD45RO, CCR7, CD25, CD127, CD95 and CD27, naive, central memory, regulatory and stem cell-like memory CD4+ T cells were sorted on a BD FACSAria II. Every sorted population had a purity above 98%. PBMCs were isolated immediately by Lymphoprep density gradient centrifugation and stained directly without culture. Samples were stained and sorted in pairs, with one healthy donor and one patient per experiment, so that batch effects were minimized.

All of the isolated RNA was reverse transcribed with the High Capacity cDNA Reverse Transcription Kit, so expressed TCRB transcripts were sequenced. Deep immunoSEQ sequencing was applied to naive, central memory and regulatory T cell samples, giving an average of roughly 3.5 million total reads per sample. Sorted cells were lysed in RLT buffer and RNA was extracted with DNase-treated RNeasy Micro or Mini kits, depending on cell number. Each cell subset was processed on its own to prevent cross-contamination, while patient and healthy donor samples were processed together. TCRB sequences were amplified from cDNA with the immunoSEQ multiplex PCR, producing 87-bp fragments spanning the CDR3 region. The amplicons were sequenced using the Illumina HiSeq platform. In the source study's methods: Synthetic template baselines were used to correct PCR bias computationally, reads within Hamming distance 2 were collapsed together, and singletons that could not be merged were discarded. By aligning reads against IMGT, V, D and J genes, CDR3 length, and insertions or deletions at six rearrangement sites were assigned. Within each subset, clonotype counts were normalized to the number of sorted cells before true diversity and Gini coefficients were calculated with the tcR R package. The overlap coefficient, calculated on TCRB nucleotide sequences, was used to quantify repertoire sharing. The table was pulled from immuneACCESS by TCRdb, which kept in-frame rearrangements only. Such tables lose some clones; where checked, under half of the loss comes from unresolved V genes, and the rest has no known cause. V and J calls plus clone size are reproduced from that table; the DNA served to infer D and trimming. The sample table lists around 100,000 clones, under 30% of them with a count of one. The ten largest clones represent roughly 0.5% of the sample.

Sequenced sample: central memory CD4+ T cells from blood. The TCR originated in a young woman with type 1 diabetes. This chain joins TRBV6-5 to TRBJ2-5; no D gene can be assigned with confidence. The base sequence is TGTGCCAGCAGTACCTTCGTGCAGCAAGAGACCCAGTACTTC. This codes for CASSTFVQQETQYF.